A selection of T cell receptor beta chains follows, all from one sample in a study of cytomegalovirus exposure and HLA in healthy donors. Measured with immunoSEQ multiplex PCR; TCRdb has only the in-frame clones, and not every one. The sample lists some 150,000 clones; nearly 80% were seen once. Sequenced input: PBMCs. These receptors were obtained from a male donor in good health and CMV-seronegative. CDR3s include the opening cysteine and the closing phenylalanine or tryptophan. D genes are given only for firm matches. Clone size, where shown, is once, few, many, or a class for clones that have expanded.

D gene: TRBD1; J gene: TRBJ2-7; clone size: .; V gene: TRBV7-2; CDR3 DNA: TGTGCCAGCAGCTCCGGACAGGGGTCCTACGAGCAGTACTTC; CDR3 protein: CASSSGQGSYEQYF
D gene: TRBD1; J gene: TRBJ1-1; clone size: .; V gene: TRBV6-1; CDR3 DNA: TGTGCCAGCAGTGGTAGGGACAGATCAAACACTGAAGCTTTCTTT; CDR3 protein: CASSGRDRSNTEAFF
D gene: TRBD2; J gene: TRBJ2-1; clone size: .; V gene: TRBV5-1; CDR3 DNA: TGCGCCAGCAGCGTTAGCGGGGGGGCCGATGAGCAGTTCTTC; CDR3 protein: CASSVSGGADEQFF
D gene: .; J gene: TRBJ1-1; clone size: .; V gene: TRBV23-1; CDR3 DNA: TGCGCCCCCAGGGCGGACACTGAAGCTTTCTTT; CDR3 protein: CAPRADTEAFF
D gene: .; J gene: TRBJ2-7; clone size: .; V gene: TRBV9; CDR3 DNA: TGTGCCAGCAGCGTAGGGGGCGGGATTGCCTACGAGCAGTACTTC; CDR3 protein: CASSVGGGIAYEQYF
D gene: TRBD1; J gene: TRBJ1-1; clone size: .; V gene: TRBV19; CDR3 DNA: TGTGCCAGTACACAGGGGGTTCACACTGAAGCTTTCTTT; CDR3 protein: CASTQGVHTEAFF
D gene: .; J gene: TRBJ1-1; clone size: .; V gene: TRBV19; CDR3 DNA: TGTGCCAGTAGCCTTACAGGGACCGAAGCTTTCTTT; CDR3 protein: CASSLTGTEAFF
D gene: .; J gene: TRBJ2-2; clone size: .; V gene: TRBV7-9; CDR3 DNA: TGTGCCAGCAGCTTATTGGGGGGGAACACCGGGGAGCTGTTTTTT; CDR3 protein: CASSLLGGNTGELFF
D gene: .; J gene: TRBJ1-1; clone size: once; V gene: TRBV6-5; CDR3 DNA: TGTGCCAGCGCTCGGCAGGTGCCGAACACTGAAGCTTTCTTT; CDR3 protein: CASARQVPNTEAFF
D gene: TRBD1; J gene: TRBJ2-5; clone size: .; V gene: TRBV7-2; CDR3 DNA: TGTGCCAGCAGCTTAGCGGGACAGACAAGGGAGACCCAGTACTTC; CDR3 protein: CASSLAGQTRETQYF
D gene: TRBD2; J gene: TRBJ2-7; clone size: few; V gene: TRBV10-3; CDR3 DNA: TGTGCCATCAGCGGACTAGCGGGAGTCTACGAGCAGTACTTC; CDR3 protein: CAISGLAGVYEQYF
D gene: TRBD2; J gene: TRBJ2-5; clone size: .; V gene: TRBV5-1; CDR3 DNA: TGCGCCAGCAGTCGTAGCGGGGGGGCCGTGCGAGAGACCCAGTACTTC; CDR3 protein: CASSRSGGAVRETQYF
D gene: .; J gene: TRBJ2-5; clone size: .; V gene: TRBV7-9; CDR3 DNA: TGTGCCAGCAGCTTAGCCTGGGGGCGGGGGGAGACCCAGTACTTC; CDR3 protein: CASSLAWGRGETQYF
D gene: .; J gene: TRBJ2-3; clone size: .; V gene: TRBV5-6; CDR3 DNA: TGTGCCAGCAGCTTGACGGTATCCCCCGAAGATACGCAGTATTTT; CDR3 protein: CASSLTVSPEDTQYF
D gene: .; J gene: TRBJ1-2; clone size: .; V gene: TRBV6-4; CDR3 DNA: TGTGCCAGCAGTGACTCGACGGGAGTTGGCTACACCTTC; CDR3 protein: CASSDSTGVGYTF
D gene: .; J gene: TRBJ1-1; clone size: .; V gene: TRBV9; CDR3 DNA: TGTGCCAGCAGGGGCGGGGACACTGAAGCTTTCTTT; CDR3 protein: CASRGGDTEAFF
D gene: TRBD1; J gene: TRBJ1-5; clone size: .; V gene: TRBV7-2; CDR3 DNA: TGTGCCAGCAGCCCTATACAGGGGTACCGGGGGAGCAATCAGCCCCAGCATTTT; CDR3 protein: CASSPIQGYRGSNQPQHF
D gene: TRBD1; J gene: TRBJ2-7; clone size: .; V gene: TRBV19; CDR3 DNA: TGTGCCAGTAGACGACAGGGAAGCTCCTACGAGCAGTACTTC; CDR3 protein: CASRRQGSSYEQYF
D gene: TRBD1; J gene: TRBJ2-4; clone size: once; V gene: TRBV2; CDR3 DNA: TGTGCCAGCAGCAGACAGGGCGAGAAAAACATTCAGTACTTC; CDR3 protein: CASSRQGEKNIQYF
D gene: .; J gene: TRBJ1-2; clone size: .; V gene: TRBV6-1; CDR3 DNA: TGTGCCAGCAGTGCGGGACTCGTGGGCTACACCTTC; CDR3 protein: CASSAGLVGYTF
D gene: TRBD2; J gene: TRBJ2-7; clone size: few; V gene: TRBV9; CDR3 DNA: TGTGCCAGCAGCTCTAGCGGGGGGACCTTCTCCTACGAGCAGTACTTC; CDR3 protein: CASSSSGGTFSYEQYF
D gene: TRBD1; J gene: TRBJ1-1; clone size: .; V gene: TRBV2; CDR3 DNA: TGTGCCAGCAGCCGAAGCGACAGGGCTGGCACTGAAGCTTTCTTT; CDR3 protein: CASSRSDRAGTEAFF
D gene: .; J gene: TRBJ1-1; clone size: few; V gene: TRBV7-9; CDR3 DNA: TGTGCCAGCAGCTTAGGCCAGATGAACACTGAAGCTTTCTTT; CDR3 protein: CASSLGQMNTEAFF
D gene: TRBD1; J gene: TRBJ1-2; clone size: .; V gene: TRBV29-1; CDR3 DNA: TGCAGCGACCGCCGGGACAGAGTAAATGGCTACACCTTC; CDR3 protein: CSDRRDRVNGYTF
D gene: .; J gene: TRBJ2-5; clone size: .; V gene: TRBV4-3; CDR3 DNA: TGCGCCAGCAGCCAACGCTCAGGGTCCCAAGAGACCCAGTACTTC; CDR3 protein: CASSQRSGSQETQYF
D gene: .; J gene: TRBJ1-1; clone size: .; V gene: TRBV4-3; CDR3 DNA: TGCGCCAGCAGCCCCCGTTACGGGGAACCAACTGAAGCTTTCTTT; CDR3 protein: CASSPRYGEPTEAFF
D gene: TRBD1; J gene: TRBJ1-4; clone size: .; V gene: TRBV29-1; CDR3 DNA: TGCAGTGGTTCTGGGACAGGGGATGAAAAACTGTTTTTT; CDR3 protein: CSGSGTGDEKLFF
D gene: TRBD2; J gene: TRBJ2-1; clone size: few; V gene: TRBV6-6; CDR3 DNA: TGTGCCAGCAGAGCTAGCGGGGACTCCTACAATGAGCAGTTCTTC; CDR3 protein: CASRASGDSYNEQFF
D gene: TRBD1; J gene: TRBJ2-3; clone size: .; V gene: TRBV12-5; CDR3 DNA: TGTGCTAGTGGTCCAGGACAGGGCCCACAAGATACGCAGTATTTT; CDR3 protein: CASGPGQGPQDTQYF
D gene: .; J gene: TRBJ1-3; clone size: .; V gene: TRBV5-1; CDR3 DNA: TGCGCCAGCAGCTCGTCCCCAGGAGGAGGAAACACCATATATTTT; CDR3 protein: CASSSSPGGGNTIYF
D gene: TRBD1; J gene: TRBJ2-7; clone size: .; V gene: TRBV19; CDR3 DNA: TGTGCCAGTAGTATTGTACAGGGGGCCTACGAGCAGTACTTC; CDR3 protein: CASSIVQGAYEQYF
D gene: TRBD1; J gene: TRBJ2-1; clone size: .; V gene: TRBV6-5; CDR3 DNA: TGTGCCAGCAGTTTGACAGGGGGCGAAAAGCAGTTCTTC; CDR3 protein: CASSLTGGEKQFF
D gene: TRBD1; J gene: TRBJ1-5; clone size: .; V gene: TRBV6-5; CDR3 DNA: TGTGCCAGTCAGGAGGGGGCTAATCAGCCCCAGCATTTT; CDR3 protein: CASQEGANQPQHF
D gene: .; J gene: TRBJ2-3; clone size: once; V gene: TRBV6-6; CDR3 DNA: TGTGCCAGCACCCAGGAGGGCTCTAGCACAGATACGCAGTATTTT; CDR3 protein: CASTQEGSSTDTQYF
D gene: .; J gene: TRBJ1-1; clone size: few; V gene: TRBV6-5; CDR3 DNA: TGTGCCAGCAGCCGCGGTGGCGTGACTGAAGCTTTCTTT; CDR3 protein: CASSRGGVTEAFF
D gene: .; J gene: TRBJ1-3; clone size: .; V gene: TRBV9; CDR3 DNA: TGTGCCAGCAGCGTAGGGCCGTTCTCTGGAAACACCATATATTTT; CDR3 protein: CASSVGPFSGNTIYF
D gene: .; J gene: TRBJ1-5; clone size: .; V gene: TRBV19; CDR3 DNA: TGTGCCAGTAGTATAAGGAGGGATAGCAATCAGCCCCAGCATTTT; CDR3 protein: CASSIRRDSNQPQHF
D gene: .; J gene: TRBJ1-1; clone size: .; V gene: TRBV4-3; CDR3 DNA: TGCGCCAGCAGCCAAAGGGCAGGAGGGAACACTGAAGCTTTCTTT; CDR3 protein: CASSQRAGGNTEAFF
D gene: TRBD1; J gene: TRBJ1-2; clone size: .; V gene: TRBV19; CDR3 DNA: TGTGCCACCCAAAGACAGGGGGCCAGCTATGGCTACACCTTC; CDR3 protein: CATQRQGASYGYTF
D gene: TRBD2; J gene: TRBJ2-5; clone size: .; V gene: TRBV5-1; CDR3 DNA: TGCGCCAGCAGCGCCCCGACTAGCGGGGACATGAAGACCCAGTACTTC; CDR3 protein: CASSAPTSGDMKTQYF
D gene: TRBD2; J gene: TRBJ2-1; clone size: few; V gene: TRBV4-3; CDR3 DNA: TGCGCCAGCAGCCAAGGAGCGGGGGGGCTCGATGAGCAGTTCTTC; CDR3 protein: CASSQGAGGLDEQFF
D gene: TRBD2; J gene: TRBJ2-1; clone size: few; V gene: TRBV5-4; CDR3 DNA: TGTGCCAGCAGAATAGCGGGGGGGCCCGACAATGAGCAGTTCTTC; CDR3 protein: CASRIAGGPDNEQFF
D gene: .; J gene: TRBJ2-1; clone size: .; V gene: TRBV9; CDR3 DNA: TGTGCCAGCAGCGTAGCGGGGGAATACAATGAGCAGTTCTTC; CDR3 protein: CASSVAGEYNEQFF
D gene: .; J gene: TRBJ1-4; clone size: .; V gene: TRBV7-9; CDR3 DNA: TGTGCCAGCAGCTTCGGACAGTTAAATGAAAAACTGTTTTTT; CDR3 protein: CASSFGQLNEKLFF